This entry features one T cell receptor (beta chain) sequence. Antigen specificity is unknown. This entry comes from a study of cytomegalovirus exposure and HLA in healthy donors. General study results and limits: Sequencing probably produced one cluster of sequence variants that were highly shared.

The PCR was carried out with 60 Vbeta primers and 13 Jbeta primers. The assay was immunoSEQ multiplex PCR, and TCRdb's table has in-frame clones only and misses some. The listing records 45,000 to 70,000 clones. Germline CDR1 reads SEHNR; CDR2 reads FQNEAQ (reference sequence). V lost 5 bases, J lost 2 bases, and 10 bases lay in between. This CDR3 comprises 14 residues. The sequencing input was PBMCs. The sequence was obtained from a woman aged 25 to 39 in good health and CMV-seropositive. J is TRBJ1-5 and V is TRBV7-9; D not certain. This CDR3 reads CASSLPGGNQPQHF. In nucleotides, the CDR3 is TGTGCCAGCAGCCTTCCCGGGGGCAATCAGCCCCAGCATTTT.